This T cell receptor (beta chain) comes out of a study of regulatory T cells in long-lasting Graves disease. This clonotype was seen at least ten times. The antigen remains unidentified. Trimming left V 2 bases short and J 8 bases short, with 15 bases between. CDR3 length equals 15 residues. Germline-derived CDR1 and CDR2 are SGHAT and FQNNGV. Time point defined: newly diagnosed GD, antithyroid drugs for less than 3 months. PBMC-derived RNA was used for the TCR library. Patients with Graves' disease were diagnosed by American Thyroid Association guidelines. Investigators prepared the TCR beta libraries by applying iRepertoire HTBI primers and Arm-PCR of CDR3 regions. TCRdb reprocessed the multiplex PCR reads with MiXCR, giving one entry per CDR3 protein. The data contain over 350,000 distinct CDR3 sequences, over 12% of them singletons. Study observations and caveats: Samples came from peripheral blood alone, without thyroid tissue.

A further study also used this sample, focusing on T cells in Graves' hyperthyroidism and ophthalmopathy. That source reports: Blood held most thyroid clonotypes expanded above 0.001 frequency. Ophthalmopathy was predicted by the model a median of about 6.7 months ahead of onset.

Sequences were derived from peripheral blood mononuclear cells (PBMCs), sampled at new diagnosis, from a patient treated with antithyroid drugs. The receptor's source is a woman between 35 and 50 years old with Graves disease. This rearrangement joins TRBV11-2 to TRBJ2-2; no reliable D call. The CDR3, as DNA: TGTGCCAGCAGCTTACATGCTACATTACAAGGGGAGCTGTTTTTT. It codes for CASSLHATLQGELFF.